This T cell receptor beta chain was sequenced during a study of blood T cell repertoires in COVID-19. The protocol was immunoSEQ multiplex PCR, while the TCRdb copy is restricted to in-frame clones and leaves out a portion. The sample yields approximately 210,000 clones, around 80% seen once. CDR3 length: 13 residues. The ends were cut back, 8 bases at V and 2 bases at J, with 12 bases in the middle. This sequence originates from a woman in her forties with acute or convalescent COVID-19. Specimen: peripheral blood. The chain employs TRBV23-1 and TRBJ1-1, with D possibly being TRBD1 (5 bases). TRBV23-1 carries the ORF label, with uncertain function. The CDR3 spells CASRCGTNTEAFF. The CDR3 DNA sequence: TGCGCCAGCCGTTGCGGGACCAACACTGAAGCTTTCTTT.